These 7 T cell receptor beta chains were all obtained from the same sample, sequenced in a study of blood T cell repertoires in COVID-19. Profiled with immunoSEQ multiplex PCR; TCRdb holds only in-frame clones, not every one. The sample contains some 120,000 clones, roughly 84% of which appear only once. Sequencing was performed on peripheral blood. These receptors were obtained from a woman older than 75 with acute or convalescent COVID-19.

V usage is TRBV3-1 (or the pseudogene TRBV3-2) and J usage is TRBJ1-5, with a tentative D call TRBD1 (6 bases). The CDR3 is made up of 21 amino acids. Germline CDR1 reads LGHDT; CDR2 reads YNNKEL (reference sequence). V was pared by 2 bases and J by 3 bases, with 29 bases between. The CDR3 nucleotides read TGTGCCAGCAGCCAACCCCGGAGGGGGGGTGGTAAAGTAGTCAACAATCAGCCCCAGCATTTT. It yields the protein CASSQPRRGGGKVVNNQPQHF.

The CDR3 is CASSLVEDTEAFF. CDR3 nucleotides: TGTGCCAGCAGTTTAGTAGAGGACACTGAAGCTTTCTTT. V usage is TRBV12-3 or TRBV12-4 and J usage is TRBJ1-1; D is unclear. The V gene lost 1 base and the J gene lost 3 bases, with 6 bases spanning the gap. This CDR3 region has 13 residues.

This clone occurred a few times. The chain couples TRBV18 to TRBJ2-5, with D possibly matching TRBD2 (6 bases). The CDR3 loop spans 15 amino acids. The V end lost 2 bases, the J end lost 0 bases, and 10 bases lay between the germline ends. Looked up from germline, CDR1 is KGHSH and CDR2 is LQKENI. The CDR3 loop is CASSPRGLYQETQYF. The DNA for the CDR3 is TGTGCCAGCTCACCAAGGGGACTGTACCAAGAGACCCAGTACTTC.

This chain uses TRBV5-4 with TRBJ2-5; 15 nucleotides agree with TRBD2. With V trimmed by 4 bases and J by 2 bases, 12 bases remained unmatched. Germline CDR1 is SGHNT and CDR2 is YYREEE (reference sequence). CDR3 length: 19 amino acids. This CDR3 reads CASSLGTSGGRGQQETQYF. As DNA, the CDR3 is TGTGCCAGCAGCCTCGGGACTAGCGGGGGGCGGGGTCAACAAGAGACCCAGTACTTC. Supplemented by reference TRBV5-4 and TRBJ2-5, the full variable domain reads ETGVTQSPTHLIKTRGQQVTLRCSSQSGHNTVSWYQQALGQGPQFIFQYYREEENGRGNFPPRFSGLQFPNYSSELNVNALELDDSALYLCASSLGTSGGRGQQETQYFGPGTRLLVL.

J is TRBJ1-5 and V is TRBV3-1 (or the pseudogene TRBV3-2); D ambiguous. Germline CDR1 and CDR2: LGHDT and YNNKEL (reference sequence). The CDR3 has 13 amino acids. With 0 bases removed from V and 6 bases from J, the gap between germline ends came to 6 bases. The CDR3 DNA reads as TGTGCCAGCAGCCAAGATCTAGGTCAGCCCCAGCATTTT. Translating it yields CASSQDLGQPQHF.

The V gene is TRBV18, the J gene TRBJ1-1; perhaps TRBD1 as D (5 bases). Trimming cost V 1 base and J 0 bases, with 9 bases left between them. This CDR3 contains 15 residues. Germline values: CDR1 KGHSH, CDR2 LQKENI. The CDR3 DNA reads TGTGCCAGCTCACCACAAGGACATATGAACACTGAAGCTTTCTTT. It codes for CASSPQGHMNTEAFF.

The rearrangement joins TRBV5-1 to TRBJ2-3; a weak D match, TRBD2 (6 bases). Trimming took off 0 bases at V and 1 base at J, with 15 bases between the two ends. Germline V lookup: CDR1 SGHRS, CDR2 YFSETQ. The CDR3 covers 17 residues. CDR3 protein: CASSLVTSGTGTDTQYF. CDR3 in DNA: TGCGCCAGCAGCTTGGTGACTAGTGGGACGGGCACAGATACGCAGTATTTT.